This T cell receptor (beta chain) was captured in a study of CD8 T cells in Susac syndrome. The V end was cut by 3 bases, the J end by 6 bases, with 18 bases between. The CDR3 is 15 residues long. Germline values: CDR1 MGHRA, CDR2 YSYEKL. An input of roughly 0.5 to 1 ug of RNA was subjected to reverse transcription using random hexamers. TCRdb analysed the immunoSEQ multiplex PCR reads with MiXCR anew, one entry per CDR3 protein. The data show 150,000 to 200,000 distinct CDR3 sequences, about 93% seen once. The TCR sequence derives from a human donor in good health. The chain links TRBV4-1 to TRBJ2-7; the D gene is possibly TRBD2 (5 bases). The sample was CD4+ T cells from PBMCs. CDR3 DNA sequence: TGCGCCAGCAGCCAGGGCCCAACTAGTTATAGCGAGCAGTACTTC. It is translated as CASSQGPTSYSEQYF.